A single TCR beta chain is shown here with its context. What this receptor recognizes is not known. The input lacks base qualities; no much larger clone sits a single base away. The CDR3 measures 15 amino acids from cysteine to phenylalanine. Just the 45-base CDR3 DNA is kept, in frame starting at base 1. CDR1 and CDR2 (KGHSH, LQKENI) derive from the germline V gene. The V and J ends are trimmed by 3 bases and 0 bases, leaving 9 bases between them. Focal radiation therapy combined with CTLA-4 blockade (ipilimumab) was tested in patients with chemo-refractory metastatic non-small-cell lung cancer. Libraries were made using the immunoSEQ multiplex PCR assay. TCRdb limited this immuneACCESS table to in-frame rearrangements with V and J called. A share of clones is missing; checked studies link under half to unresolved V genes, and the rest is unexplained. This sample is represented by 95,000 to 150,000 clones; about nine tenths of them were singletons. The ten biggest clones cover 5.5% to 8% of the sample.

The data belong to a study of radiotherapy plus CTLA-4 blockade in lung cancer (dated by TCRdb to 2016 to 2018). For the wider study: Among enrolled patients, roughly 20% had an objective response and about 30% reached disease control.

What the study reported, not specific to this receptor: After treatment with radiotherapy and ipilimumab, TCR clones that originated in tumors expanded in peripheral blood. Early dynamic changes in blood T cell clones, together with increased serum interferon-beta after radiation, were reported as the strongest predictors of response.

This clonotype was sampled from a human donor with non-small cell lung cancer that progressed on radiotherapy plus ipilimumab. The receptor chain draws on TRBV18 and TRBJ2-1; matching of 6 bases hints at TRBD1 as the D gene. The specimen was peripheral blood, collected from a patient treated with radiotherapy plus ipilimumab. The base sequence is TGTGCCAGCTCACCTCAGGGGAGCTCCTACAATGAGCAGTTCTTC. Its product reads: CASSPQGSSYNEQFF.